Described below is a single T cell receptor beta chain sequence and its context. The target antigen is unknown. A junction end diverges from the germline sequence, so it may reflect a read error. The data originate from a study of post-analysis software for immune sequencing data. This CDR3 has 18 amino acids. Study-level points and caveats: Comparison of patients with controls showed five TRBV segments more frequent in patients, TRBV5-6, TRBV5-1 and TRBV20-1 among them. Same-batch preparations were strongly co-clustered by F measure.

Unique molecular identifiers had been added to the TCR beta cDNA libraries. TCRdb processed the PCR reads anew with MiXCR; each CDR3 protein has one entry. The sample contains under 650,000 distinct CDR3 sequences, 44% of which appear only once. Specimen: blood. This TCR derives from a girl aged 5 to 17 with multiple sclerosis. The chain carries TRBV12-3 or TRBV12-4 and TRBJ2-5; D may be TRBD2 (6 bases). The DNA end favors TRBJ2-1, so the J call may be wrong. The CDR3 DNA follows: TGTGCCAGCAGTTTCCAAAGTCCCCGGGACTTCGCCTACAATGGGCAGTTCTTC. It is translated as CASSFQSPRDFAYNGQFF.